This TCR beta chain appears in the sequencing data of a study of blood T cells in healthy people across ages. General study results and limits: Estimates based on one million T cells were treated as lower bounds.

Then a second PCR, running about 6 to 12 cycles, was carried out with a sample-barcoded 5' primer and a J-beta primer mix. Using its own MiXCR run on the 5' RACE reads, TCRdb lists one record per CDR3 protein. Of around 870,000 distinct CDR3 sequences listed, 29% are singletons. The junction had 4 bases not matched to a gene; V was cut back by 6 bases and J by 4 bases. The CDR3 is made up of 13 amino acids. The germline gives CDR1 SGHTA, CDR2 FQGNSA. In this sample, this clonotype turned up many times. The antigen remains unidentified. The genes are TRBV7-2 and TRBJ2-3, with 7 nucleotides matching TRBD1. The sample consisted of blood. The source is a woman at least 80 years old in good health. DNA for the CDR3: TGTGCCAGCAGTCAGGGGGTCGCAGATACGCAGTATTTT. Translated: CASSQGVADTQYF.